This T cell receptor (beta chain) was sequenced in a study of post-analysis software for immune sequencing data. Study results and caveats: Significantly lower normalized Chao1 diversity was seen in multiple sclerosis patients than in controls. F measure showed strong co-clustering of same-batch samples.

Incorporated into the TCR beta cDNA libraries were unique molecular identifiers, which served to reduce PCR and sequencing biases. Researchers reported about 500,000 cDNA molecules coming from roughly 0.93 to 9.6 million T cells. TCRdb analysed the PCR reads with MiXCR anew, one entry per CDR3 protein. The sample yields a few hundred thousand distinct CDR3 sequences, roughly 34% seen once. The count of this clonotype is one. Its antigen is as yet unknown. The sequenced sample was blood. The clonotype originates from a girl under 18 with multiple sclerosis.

The CDR3 nucleotides are TGCAGCGTTGGTTGGGCTAGCCTAGGAAGGACAGATACGCAGTATTTT. Translating gives CSVGWASLGRTDTQYF. V gene TRBV29-1 combines with J gene TRBJ2-3, with D tentatively TRBD2 (5 bases). This CDR3 is built from 16 residues. CDR1 is SQVTM, CDR2 ANQGSEA, per germline. Between the trimmed V and J ends, which lost 4 bases and 3 bases, there was a span of 20 bases.